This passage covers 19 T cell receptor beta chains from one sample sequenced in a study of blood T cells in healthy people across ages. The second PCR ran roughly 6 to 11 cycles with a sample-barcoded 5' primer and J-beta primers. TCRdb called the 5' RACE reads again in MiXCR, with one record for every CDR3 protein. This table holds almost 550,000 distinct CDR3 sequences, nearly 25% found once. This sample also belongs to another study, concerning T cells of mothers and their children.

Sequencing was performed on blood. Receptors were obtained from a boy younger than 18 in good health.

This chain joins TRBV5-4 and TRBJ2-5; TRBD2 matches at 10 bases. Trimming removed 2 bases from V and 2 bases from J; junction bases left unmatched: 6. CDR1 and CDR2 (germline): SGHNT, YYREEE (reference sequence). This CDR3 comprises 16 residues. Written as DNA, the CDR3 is TGTGCCAGCAGCTTTGGAGCGGGAGGGAAACAAGAGACCCAGTACTTC. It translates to CASSFGAGGKQETQYF.

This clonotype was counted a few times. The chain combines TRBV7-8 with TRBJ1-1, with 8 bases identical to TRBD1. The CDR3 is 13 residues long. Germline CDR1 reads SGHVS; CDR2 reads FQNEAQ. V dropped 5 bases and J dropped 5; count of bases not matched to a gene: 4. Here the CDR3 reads CASSPRQGTEAFF. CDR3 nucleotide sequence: TGTGCCAGCAGCCCAAGACAGGGGACTGAAGCTTTCTTT.

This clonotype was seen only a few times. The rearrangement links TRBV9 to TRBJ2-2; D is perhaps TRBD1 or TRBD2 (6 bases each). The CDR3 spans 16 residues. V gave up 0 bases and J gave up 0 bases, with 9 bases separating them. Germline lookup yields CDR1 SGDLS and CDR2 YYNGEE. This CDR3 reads CASSVVGGANTGELFF. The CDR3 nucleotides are TGTGCCAGCAGCGTAGTGGGGGGCGCGAACACCGGGGAGCTGTTTTTT. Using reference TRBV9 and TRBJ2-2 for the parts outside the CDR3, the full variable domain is DSGVTQTPKHLITATGQRVTLRCSPRSGDLSVYWYQQSLDQGLQFLIQYYNGEERAKGNILERFSAQQFPDLHSELNLSSLELGDSALYFCASSVVGGANTGELFFGEGSRLTVL.

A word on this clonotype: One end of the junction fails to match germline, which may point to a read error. The CDR3 sequence is CASGGGSNERLFF. The CDR3 DNA reads TGTGCTAGCGGCGGGGGATCTAATGAAAGACTGTTTTTT. This rearrangement joins TRBV27 to TRBJ1-4, with a weak D call TRBD1 (5 bases). In germline, CDR1 is MNHEY, CDR2 SMNVEV (reference sequence). There are 13 residues in the CDR3.

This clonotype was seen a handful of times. The CDR3 reads CASSLPTIYF. The CDR3, as DNA: TGTGCCAGCAGTCTACCCACCATATATTTT. The chain joins TRBV27 to TRBJ1-3; D is uncertain. This CDR3 has 10 residues. CDR1 MNHEY and CDR2 SMNVEV come from the germline V gene (reference sequence). V dropped 5 bases and J dropped 9 bases, with 5 bases sitting between them.

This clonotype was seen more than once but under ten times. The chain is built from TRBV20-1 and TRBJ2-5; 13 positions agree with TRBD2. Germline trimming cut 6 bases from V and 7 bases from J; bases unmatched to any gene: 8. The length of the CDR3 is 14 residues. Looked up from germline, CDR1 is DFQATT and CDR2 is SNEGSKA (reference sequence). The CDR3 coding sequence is TGCAGTGCAGGGACTAGCGGGGTTGTTGGGACCCAGTACTTC. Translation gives CSAGTSGVVGTQYF.

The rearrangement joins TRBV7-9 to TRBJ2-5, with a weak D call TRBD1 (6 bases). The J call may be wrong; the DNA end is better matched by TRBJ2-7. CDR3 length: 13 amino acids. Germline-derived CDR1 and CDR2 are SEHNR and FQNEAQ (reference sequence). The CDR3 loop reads CASSTDSTYEQYF. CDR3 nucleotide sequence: TGTGCCAGCAGCACGGACAGCACCTACGAGCAGTACTTC.

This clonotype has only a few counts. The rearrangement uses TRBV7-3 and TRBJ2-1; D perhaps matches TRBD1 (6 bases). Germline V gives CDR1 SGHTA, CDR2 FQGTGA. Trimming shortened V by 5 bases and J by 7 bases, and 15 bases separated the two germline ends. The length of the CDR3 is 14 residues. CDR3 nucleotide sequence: TGTGCCAGCAGCACGGGACCGAGGGGGAATGAGCAGTTCTTC. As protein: CASSTGPRGNEQFF.

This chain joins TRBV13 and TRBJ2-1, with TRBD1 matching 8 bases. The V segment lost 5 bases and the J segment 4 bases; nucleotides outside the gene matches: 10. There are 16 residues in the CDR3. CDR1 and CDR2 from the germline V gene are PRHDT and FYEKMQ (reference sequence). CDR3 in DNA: TGTGCCAGCAGCCCAGCAGGGGGCGATAGATACAATGAGCAGTTCTTC. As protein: CASSPAGGDRYNEQFF.

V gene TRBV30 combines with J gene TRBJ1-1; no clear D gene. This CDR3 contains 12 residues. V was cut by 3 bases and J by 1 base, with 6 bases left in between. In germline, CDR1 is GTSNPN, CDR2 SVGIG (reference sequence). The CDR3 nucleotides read TGTGCCTGGAGGGCGGGGAACACTGAAGCTTTCTTT. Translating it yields CAWRAGNTEAFF.

CDR3 loop: CASSWWTGRQETQYF. DNA for the CDR3: TGTGCCAGCAGTTGGTGGACGGGCCGGCAAGAGACCCAGTACTTC. This chain uses TRBV6-5 with TRBJ2-5; D gene ambiguous. This CDR3 has 15 residues. CDR1 and CDR2 from the germline V gene are MNHEY and SVGAGI. The ends were cut back, 4 bases at V and 2 bases at J, with 14 bases in the middle.

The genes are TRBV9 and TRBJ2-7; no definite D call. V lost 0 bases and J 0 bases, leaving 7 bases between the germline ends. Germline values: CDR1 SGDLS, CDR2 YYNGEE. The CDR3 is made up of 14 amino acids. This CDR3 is CASSVVSSSYEQYF. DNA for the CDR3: TGTGCCAGCAGCGTAGTCTCGAGCTCCTACGAGCAGTACTTC.

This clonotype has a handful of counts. CDR3: CAISVLAGGQETQYF. The CDR3 DNA is TGTGCCATCAGTGTCCTAGCGGGGGGCCAAGAGACCCAGTACTTC. The V gene is TRBV10-3, the J gene TRBJ2-5, with 11 bases fitting TRBD2. The CDR3 has 15 amino acids. Trimming removed 4 bases from V and 1 base from J; junction bases left unmatched: 2. Germline V gives CDR1 ENHRY, CDR2 SYGVKD.

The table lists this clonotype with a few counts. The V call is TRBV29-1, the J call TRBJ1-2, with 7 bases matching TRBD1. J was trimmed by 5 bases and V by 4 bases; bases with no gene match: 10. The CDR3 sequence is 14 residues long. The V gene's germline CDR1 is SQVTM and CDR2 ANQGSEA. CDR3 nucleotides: TGCAGCGTTGGAAGACAGGGCGCAGAATATGGCTACACCTTC. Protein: CSVGRQGAEYGYTF. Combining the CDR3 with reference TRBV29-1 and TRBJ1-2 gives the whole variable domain SAVISQKPSRDICQRGTSLTIQCQVDSQVTMMFWYRQQPGQSLTLIATANQGSEATYESGFVIDKFPISRPNLTFSTLTVSNMSPEDSSIYLCSVGRQGAEYGYTFGSGTRLTVV.

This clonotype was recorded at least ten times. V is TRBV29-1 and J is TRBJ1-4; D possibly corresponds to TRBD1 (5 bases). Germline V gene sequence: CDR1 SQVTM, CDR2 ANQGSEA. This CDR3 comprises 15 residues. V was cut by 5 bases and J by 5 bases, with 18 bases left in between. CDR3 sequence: CSVRGAGGTNEKLFF. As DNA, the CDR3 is TGCAGCGTTCGGGGAGCGGGAGGGACCAATGAAAAACTGTTTTTT.

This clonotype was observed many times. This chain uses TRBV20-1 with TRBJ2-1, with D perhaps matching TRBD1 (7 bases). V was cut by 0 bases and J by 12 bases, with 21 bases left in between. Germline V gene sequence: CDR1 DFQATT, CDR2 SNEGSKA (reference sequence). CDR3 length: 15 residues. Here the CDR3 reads CSARDRADWQGGQFF. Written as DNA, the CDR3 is TGCAGTGCTAGAGATCGGGCGGACTGGCAGGGGGGGCAGTTCTTC.

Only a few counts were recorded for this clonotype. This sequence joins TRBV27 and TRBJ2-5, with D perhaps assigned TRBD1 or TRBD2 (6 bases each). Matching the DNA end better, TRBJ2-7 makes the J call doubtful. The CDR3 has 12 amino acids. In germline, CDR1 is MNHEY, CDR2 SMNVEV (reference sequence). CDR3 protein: CASRTRGDEQYF. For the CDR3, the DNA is TGTGCCAGCAGGACGAGGGGGGACGAGCAGTACTTC.

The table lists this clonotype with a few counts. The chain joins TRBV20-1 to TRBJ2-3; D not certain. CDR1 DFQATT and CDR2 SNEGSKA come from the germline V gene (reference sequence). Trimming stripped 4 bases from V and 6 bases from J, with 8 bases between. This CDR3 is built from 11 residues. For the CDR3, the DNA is TGCAGTGCTATACTATCGGATACGCAGTATTTT. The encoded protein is CSAILSDTQYF.

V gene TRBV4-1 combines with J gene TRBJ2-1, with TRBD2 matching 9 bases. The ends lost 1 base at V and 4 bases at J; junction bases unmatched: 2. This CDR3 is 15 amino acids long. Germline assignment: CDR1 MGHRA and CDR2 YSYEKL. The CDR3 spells CASSQGTSAYNEQFF. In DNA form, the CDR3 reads TGCGCCAGCAGCCAAGGGACTAGCGCTTACAATGAGCAGTTCTTC.